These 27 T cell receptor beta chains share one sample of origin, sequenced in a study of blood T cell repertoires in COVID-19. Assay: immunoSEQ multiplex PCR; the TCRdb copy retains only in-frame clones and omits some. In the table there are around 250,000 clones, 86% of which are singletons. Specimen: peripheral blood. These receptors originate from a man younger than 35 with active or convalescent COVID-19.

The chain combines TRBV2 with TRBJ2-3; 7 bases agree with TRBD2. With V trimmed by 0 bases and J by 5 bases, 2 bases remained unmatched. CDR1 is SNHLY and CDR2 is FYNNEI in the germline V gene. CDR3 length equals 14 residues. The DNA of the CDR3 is TGTGCCAGCAGTGAAGCGGGGAGGGGAGATACGCAGTATTTT. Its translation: CASSEAGRGDTQYF.

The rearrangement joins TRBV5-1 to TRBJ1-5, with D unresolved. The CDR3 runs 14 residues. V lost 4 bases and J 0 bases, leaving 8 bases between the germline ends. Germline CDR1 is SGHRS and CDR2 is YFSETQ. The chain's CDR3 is CASSPAGSNQPQHF. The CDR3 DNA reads TGCGCCAGCAGCCCGGCAGGTAGCAATCAGCCCCAGCATTTT.

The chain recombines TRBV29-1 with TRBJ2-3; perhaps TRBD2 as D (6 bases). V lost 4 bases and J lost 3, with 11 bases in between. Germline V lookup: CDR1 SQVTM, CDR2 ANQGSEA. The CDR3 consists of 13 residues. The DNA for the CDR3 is TGCAGCGTTGTTGGGGGGTTGACAGATACGCAGTATTTT. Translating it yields CSVVGGLTDTQYF.

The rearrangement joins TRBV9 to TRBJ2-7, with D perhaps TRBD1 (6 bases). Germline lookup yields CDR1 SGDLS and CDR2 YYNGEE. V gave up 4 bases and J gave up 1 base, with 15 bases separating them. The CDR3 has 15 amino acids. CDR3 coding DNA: TGTGCCAGCAGCCTTAGCGCGGACAGATCCTACGAGCAGTACTTC. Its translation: CASSLSADRSYEQYF.

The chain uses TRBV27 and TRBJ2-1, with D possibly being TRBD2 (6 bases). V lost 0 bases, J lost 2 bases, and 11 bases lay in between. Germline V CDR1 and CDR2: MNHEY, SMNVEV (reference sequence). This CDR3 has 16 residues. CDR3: CASSLSVAGTYNEQFF. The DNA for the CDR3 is TGTGCCAGCAGTTTATCCGTCGCGGGAACCTACAATGAGCAGTTCTTC.

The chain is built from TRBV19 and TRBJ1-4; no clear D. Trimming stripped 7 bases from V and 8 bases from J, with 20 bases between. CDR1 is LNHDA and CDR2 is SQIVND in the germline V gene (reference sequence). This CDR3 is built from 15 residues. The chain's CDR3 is CASKDAYLSGEKLFF. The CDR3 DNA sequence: TGTGCCAGTAAAGATGCCTACCTTTCGGGGGAAAAACTGTTTTTT.

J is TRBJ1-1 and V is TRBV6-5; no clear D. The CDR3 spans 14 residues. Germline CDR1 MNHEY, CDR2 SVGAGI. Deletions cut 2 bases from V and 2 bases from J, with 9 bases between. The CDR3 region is CASSYPESNTEAFF. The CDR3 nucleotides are TGTGCCAGCAGTTACCCTGAGAGCAACACTGAAGCTTTCTTT.

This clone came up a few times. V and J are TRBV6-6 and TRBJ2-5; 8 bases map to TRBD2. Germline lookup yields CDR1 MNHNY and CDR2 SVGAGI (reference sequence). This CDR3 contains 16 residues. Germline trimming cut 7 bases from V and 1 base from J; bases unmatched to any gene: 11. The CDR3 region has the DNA TGTGCCAGCAATTCTGGGGCTAGCGGGCTCCAAGAGACCCAGTACTTC. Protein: CASNSGASGLQETQYF.

CDR3 region: CATSSGTGELFF. CDR3 coding DNA: TGTGCCACCTCTTCGGGGACCGGGGAGCTGTTTTTT. The genes are TRBV7-9 and TRBJ2-2; tentative D call: TRBD2 (5 bases). Germline CDR1 reads SEHNR; CDR2 reads FQNEAQ (reference sequence). Trimming pared 10 bases from V and 5 bases from J, leaving 11 bases between. The CDR3 contains 12 residues.

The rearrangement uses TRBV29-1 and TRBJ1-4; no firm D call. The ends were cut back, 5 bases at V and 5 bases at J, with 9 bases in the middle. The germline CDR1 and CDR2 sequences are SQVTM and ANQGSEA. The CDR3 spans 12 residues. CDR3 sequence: CSVIGSNEKLFF. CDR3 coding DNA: TGCAGCGTTATTGGGAGCAATGAAAAACTGTTTTTT.

The CDR3 coding sequence is TGTGCCAGCAGCCGGGACTCCGGGGAGCTGTTTTTT. It is translated as CASSRDSGELFF. J is TRBJ2-2 and V is TRBV5-4, with a possible D match to TRBD2 (6 bases). Germline CDR1 and CDR2: SGHNT and YYREEE (reference sequence). V was trimmed by 4 bases and J by 6 bases, leaving 7 bases between them. The CDR3 has 12 residues.

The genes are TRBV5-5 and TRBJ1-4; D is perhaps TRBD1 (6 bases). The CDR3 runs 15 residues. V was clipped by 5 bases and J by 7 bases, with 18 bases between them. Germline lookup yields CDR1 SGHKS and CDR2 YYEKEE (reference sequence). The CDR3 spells CASRRTDRDSEKLFF. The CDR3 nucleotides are TGTGCCAGCAGGCGGACAGATCGTGATAGTGAAAAACTGTTTTTT.

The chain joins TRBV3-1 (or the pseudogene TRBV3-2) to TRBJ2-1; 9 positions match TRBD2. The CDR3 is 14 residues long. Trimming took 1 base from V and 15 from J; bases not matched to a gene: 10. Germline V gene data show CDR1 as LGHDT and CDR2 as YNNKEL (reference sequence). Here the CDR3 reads CASSQGDLAGVPFF. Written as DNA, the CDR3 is TGTGCCAGCAGCCAAGGAGACTTAGCGGGAGTGCCGTTCTTC.

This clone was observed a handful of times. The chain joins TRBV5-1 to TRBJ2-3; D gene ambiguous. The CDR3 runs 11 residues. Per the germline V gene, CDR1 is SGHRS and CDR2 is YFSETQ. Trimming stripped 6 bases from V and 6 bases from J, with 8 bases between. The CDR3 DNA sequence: TGCGCCAGCACCGAGTTGGATACGCAGTATTTT. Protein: CASTELDTQYF. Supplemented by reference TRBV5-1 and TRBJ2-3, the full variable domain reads KAGVTQTPRYLIKTRGQQVTLSCSPISGHRSVSWYQQTPGQGLQFLFEYFSETQRNKGNFPGRFSGRQFSNSRSEMNVSTLELGDSALYLCASTELDTQYFGPGTRLTVL.

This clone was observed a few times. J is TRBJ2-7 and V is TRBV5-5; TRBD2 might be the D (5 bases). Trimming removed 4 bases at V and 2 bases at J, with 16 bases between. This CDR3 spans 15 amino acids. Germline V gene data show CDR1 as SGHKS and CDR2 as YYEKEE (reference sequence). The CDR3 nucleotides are TGTGCCAGCAGCCCCCTGAGCGGAGAAGCCTACGAGCAGTACTTC. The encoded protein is CASSPLSGEAYEQYF.

The CDR3 nucleotides read TGTGCCCCAAAAGCGGGAGGCCCTGAAGCTTTCTTT. Translating gives CAPKAGGPEAFF. The rearrangement joins TRBV7-3 to TRBJ1-1; D is unclear. The V gene lost 11 bases and the J gene lost 6 bases, with 16 bases spanning the gap. Germline CDR1 SGHTA, CDR2 FQGTGA. The CDR3 spans 12 residues.

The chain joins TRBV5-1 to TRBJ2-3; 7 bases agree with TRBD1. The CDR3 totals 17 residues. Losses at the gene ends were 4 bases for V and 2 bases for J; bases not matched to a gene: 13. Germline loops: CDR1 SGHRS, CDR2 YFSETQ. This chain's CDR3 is CASSDQPPGQNTDTQYF. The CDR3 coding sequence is TGCGCCAGCAGCGACCAGCCCCCGGGACAGAACACAGATACGCAGTATTTT.

The CDR3 here is CASSPGEAANEKLFF. In DNA form, the CDR3 reads TGTGCCAGCTCACCAGGAGAAGCAGCTAATGAAAAACTGTTTTTT. This rearrangement joins TRBV18 to TRBJ1-4; D is unclear. V was pared by 2 bases and J by 3 bases, with 10 bases between. The length of the CDR3 is 15 residues. Germline V gene sequence: CDR1 KGHSH, CDR2 LQKENI.

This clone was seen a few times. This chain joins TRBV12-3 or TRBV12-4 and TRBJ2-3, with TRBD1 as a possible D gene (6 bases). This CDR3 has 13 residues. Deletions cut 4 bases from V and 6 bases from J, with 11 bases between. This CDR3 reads CASSYQQGDTQYF. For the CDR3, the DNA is TGTGCCAGCAGTTATCAACAGGGCGATACGCAGTATTTT.

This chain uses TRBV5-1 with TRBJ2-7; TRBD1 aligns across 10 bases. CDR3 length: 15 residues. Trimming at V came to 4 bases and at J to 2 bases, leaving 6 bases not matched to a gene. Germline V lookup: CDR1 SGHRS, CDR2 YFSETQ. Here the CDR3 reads CASSPGTGATYEQYF. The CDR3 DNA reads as TGCGCCAGCAGCCCCGGGACAGGGGCCACCTACGAGCAGTACTTC.

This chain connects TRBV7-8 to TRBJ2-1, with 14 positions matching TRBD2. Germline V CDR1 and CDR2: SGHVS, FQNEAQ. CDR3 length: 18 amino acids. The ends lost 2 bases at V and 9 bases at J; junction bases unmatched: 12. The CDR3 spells CASSLTPGLAGVFGEQFF. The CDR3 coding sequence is TGTGCCAGCAGCTTAACCCCGGGACTAGCGGGAGTGTTCGGTGAGCAGTTCTTC.

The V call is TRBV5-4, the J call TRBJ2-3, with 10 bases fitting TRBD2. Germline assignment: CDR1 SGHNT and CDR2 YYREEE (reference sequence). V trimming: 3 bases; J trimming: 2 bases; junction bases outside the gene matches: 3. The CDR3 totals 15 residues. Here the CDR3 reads CASSSGLADTDTQYF. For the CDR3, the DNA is TGTGCCAGCAGCTCAGGACTAGCGGACACAGATACGCAGTATTTT.

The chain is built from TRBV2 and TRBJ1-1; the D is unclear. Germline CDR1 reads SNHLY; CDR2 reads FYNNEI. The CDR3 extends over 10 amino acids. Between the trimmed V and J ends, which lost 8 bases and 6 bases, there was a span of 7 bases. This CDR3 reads CASGQAEAFF. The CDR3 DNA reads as TGTGCCAGCGGGCAGGCTGAAGCTTTCTTT.

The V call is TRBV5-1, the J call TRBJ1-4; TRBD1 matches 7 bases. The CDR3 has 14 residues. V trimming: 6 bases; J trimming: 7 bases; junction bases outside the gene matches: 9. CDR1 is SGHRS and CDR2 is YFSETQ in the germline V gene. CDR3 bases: TGCGCCAGCAACCAGGGGACAGAGGGTGAAAAACTGTTTTTT. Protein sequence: CASNQGTEGEKLFF.

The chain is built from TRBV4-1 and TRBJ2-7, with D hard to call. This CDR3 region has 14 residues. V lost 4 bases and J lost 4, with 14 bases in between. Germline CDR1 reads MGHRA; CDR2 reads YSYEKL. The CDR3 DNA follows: TGCGCCAGCAGCCCGGTAAACCAGGCTTACGAGCAGTACTTC. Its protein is CASSPVNQAYEQYF.

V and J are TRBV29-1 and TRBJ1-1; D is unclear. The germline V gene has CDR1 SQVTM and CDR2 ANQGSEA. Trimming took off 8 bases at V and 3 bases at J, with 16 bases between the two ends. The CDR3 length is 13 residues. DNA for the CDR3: TGCAGCACTGCCCGTCGAAGCGACACTGAAGCTTTCTTT. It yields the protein CSTARRSDTEAFF. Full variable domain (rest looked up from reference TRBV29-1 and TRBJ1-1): SAVISQKPSRDICQRGTSLTIQCQVDSQVTMMFWYRQQPGQSLTLIATANQGSEATYESGFVIDKFPISRPNLTFSTLTVSNMSPEDSSIYLCSTARRSDTEAFFGQGTRLTVV.

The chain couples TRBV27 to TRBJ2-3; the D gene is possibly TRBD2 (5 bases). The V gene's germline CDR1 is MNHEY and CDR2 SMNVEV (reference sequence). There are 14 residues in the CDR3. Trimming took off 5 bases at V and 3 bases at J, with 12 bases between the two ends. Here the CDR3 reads CASSRIGDTDTQYF. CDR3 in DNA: TGTGCCAGCAGTCGCATCGGGGATACAGATACGCAGTATTTT.